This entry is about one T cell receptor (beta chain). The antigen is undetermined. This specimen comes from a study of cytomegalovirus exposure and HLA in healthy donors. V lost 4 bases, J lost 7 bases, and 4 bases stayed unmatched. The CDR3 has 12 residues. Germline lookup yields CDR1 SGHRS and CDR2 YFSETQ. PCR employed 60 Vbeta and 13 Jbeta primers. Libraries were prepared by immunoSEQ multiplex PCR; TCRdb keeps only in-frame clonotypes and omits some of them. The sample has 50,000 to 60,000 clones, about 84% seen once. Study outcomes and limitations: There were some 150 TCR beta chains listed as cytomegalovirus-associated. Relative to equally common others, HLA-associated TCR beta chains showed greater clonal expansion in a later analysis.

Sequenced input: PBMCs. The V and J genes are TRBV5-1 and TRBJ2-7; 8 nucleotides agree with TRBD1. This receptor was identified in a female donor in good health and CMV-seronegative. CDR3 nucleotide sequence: TGCGCCAGCAGCCTCAGGGGGCAAGAGCAGTACTTC. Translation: CASSLRGQEQYF.